One and the same sample provided the 31 T cell receptor beta chains below, sequenced in a study of T cells in Graves' hyperthyroidism and ophthalmopathy. RNA transcripts provided the source from which TCR beta CDR3 regions were amplified. Initially, a first-round RT-PCR of the TCR CDR3 employed the HTBI primer set. TCRdb itself ran the multiplex PCR reads through MiXCR, one entry per CDR3 protein. This table has about 480,000 distinct CDR3 sequences, approximately 15% appearing once. Source material: blood. The receptors were sampled from a young woman with Graves' hyperthyroidism.

This clonotype was observed many times. V is TRBV7-8 and J is TRBJ2-5; D possibly corresponds to TRBD1 (6 bases). Germline lookup yields CDR1 SGHVS and CDR2 FQNEAQ. Trimming shortened V by 6 bases and J by 5 bases, and 13 bases separated the two germline ends. This CDR3 comprises 13 residues. The CDR3 DNA reads TGTGCCAGCAGAGGGGGTTGGGACGAGACCCAGTACTTC. This gives the protein CASRGGWDETQYF.

This clonotype showed up many times. The chain links TRBV11-2 to TRBJ1-2, with a tentative D call TRBD1 (5 bases). The CDR3 consists of 14 residues. Germline V lookup: CDR1 SGHAT, CDR2 FQNNGV. V lost 2 bases, J lost 7 bases, and 14 bases lay in between. The DNA for the CDR3 is TGTGCCAGCAGCTTAATGGGGGAGGTATCTGGCTACACCTTC. This gives the protein CASSLMGEVSGYTF.

At least ten counts were recorded for this clonotype. The chain is built from TRBV5-5 and TRBJ1-2; D not resolved. CDR1 is SGHKS, CDR2 YYEKEE, per germline (reference sequence). This CDR3 is 13 amino acids long. V lost 0 bases, J lost 1 base, and 4 bases lay in between. The CDR3 DNA follows: TGTGCCAGCAGCTTGGATATTAACTATGGCTACACCTTC. It yields the protein CASSLDINYGYTF.

The chain joins TRBV7-9 to TRBJ2-1; maybe TRBD2 (6 bases). The CDR3 consists of 12 residues. Germline V gives CDR1 SEHNR, CDR2 FQNEAQ (reference sequence). The V and J ends lost 4 bases and 10 bases respectively, with 11 bases between them. This CDR3 is CASSSLALEQFF. DNA of the CDR3: TGTGCCAGCAGCTCCCTAGCGCTCGAGCAGTTCTTC.

Many counts were recorded for this clonotype. CDR3 sequence (DNA): TGTGCCAGCGGGACAGGGGATTTAGGGAGCAATCAGCCCCAGCATTTT. It encodes CASGTGDLGSNQPQHF. The chain carries TRBV6-2 or TRBV6-3 and TRBJ1-5; 10 bases line up with TRBD1. Losses at the gene ends were 8 bases for V and 1 base for J; bases not matched to a gene: 8. This CDR3 is 16 amino acids long. Looked up from germline, CDR1 is MNHEY and CDR2 is SVGEGT.

This clonotype was counted many times. The rearrangement uses TRBV10-2 and TRBJ1-1; 7 positions agree with TRBD1. CDR3 size: 16 residues. Germline CDR1 WSHSY, CDR2 SAAADI. V was clipped by 5 bases and J by 5 bases; unmatched bases: 14. The CDR3 bases are TGCGCCAGCAGTCCAGGGGGGGGCCGGCTGGGGACTGAAGCTTTCTTT. It yields the protein CASSPGGGRLGTEAFF.

This clonotype appeared a single time. The chain uses TRBV10-1 and TRBJ2-1; a weak D match, TRBD1 (6 bases). There are 15 residues in the CDR3. Germline V gene lookup returns CDR1 WNHNN and CDR2 SYGVQD (reference sequence). Trimming removed 3 bases from V and 7 bases from J, with 16 bases in between. DNA for the CDR3: TGCGCCAGCAGTGAACAGAAGGGGGTAGGGAATGAGCAGTTCTTC. This gives the protein CASSEQKGVGNEQFF.

This clonotype was detected many times. CDR3 bases: TGTGCCAGCAGTTCCTTACTAGGCGGGAGGGCCCTGAACACCGGGGAGCTGTTTTTT. Translation: CASSSLLGGRALNTGELFF. This chain uses TRBV12-3 or TRBV12-4 with TRBJ2-2; 9 bases are a match to TRBD2. V trimming: 4 bases; J trimming: 1 base; junction bases outside the gene matches: 13. CDR3 length equals 19 residues.

This clonotype came up a few times. The gene calls are TRBV19 and TRBJ2-3, with 10 bases aligning to TRBD2. Germline CDR1 and CDR2: LNHDA and SQIVND (reference sequence). V gave up 3 bases and J gave up 8 bases; unmatched junction bases: 11. The CDR3 is made up of 16 amino acids. The CDR3 DNA reads TGTGCCAGTAGTATGAGCGGGAGGGCCTTAAGCGTTACGCAGTATTTT. This sequence encodes CASSMSGRALSVTQYF.

This clonotype was recorded many times. The chain links TRBV20-1 to TRBJ1-2; 10 nucleotides line up with TRBD1. V shed 1 base, J shed 8 bases, and the junction held 13 bases outside the gene matches. This CDR3 spans 16 amino acids. Germline V gene lookup returns CDR1 DFQATT and CDR2 SNEGSKA (reference sequence). The CDR3 reads CSARGRPDRGGEGYTF. The CDR3 DNA follows: TGCAGTGCTAGAGGTCGCCCGGACAGGGGGGGCGAGGGCTACACCTTC.

There are a few counts of this clonotype. This chain links TRBV5-1 with TRBJ2-7, with D perhaps matching TRBD2 (6 bases). CDR1 and CDR2 from the germline V gene are SGHRS and YFSETQ. The CDR3 loop spans 14 amino acids. Trimming took 7 bases from V and 1 from J, leaving 15 bases between them. The CDR3 nucleotides are TGCGCCAGCGCTGTCTGGGGAGGTTCCTACGAGCAGTACTTC. As protein: CASAVWGGSYEQYF.

In regard to this clonotype: Sequence at one end of the junction differs from germline and may be a read error. The rearrangement links TRBV3-1 to TRBJ2-1; 9 bases agree with TRBD2. This CDR3 contains 12 residues. CDR1 is LGHDT, CDR2 YNNKEL, per germline (reference sequence). The CDR3 sequence: CASSQPGLAGIF. The CDR3 DNA is TGTGCCAGCAGCCAGCCGGGACTAGCAGGCATCTTC.

This clonotype showed up just a few times. This CDR3 is CAISESYSNQPQHF. CDR3 nucleotide sequence: TGTGCCATCAGTGAGTCCTATAGCAATCAGCCCCAGCATTTT. The chain joins TRBV10-3 to TRBJ1-5, with unresolved D. V was pared by 0 bases and J by 0 bases, with 3 bases between. CDR3 length equals 14 residues. In germline, CDR1 is ENHRY, CDR2 SYGVKD.

In its sample, this clonotype was seen many times. CDR3 DNA sequence: TGTGCCAGTAGTATAGACAGGAACAACTATGGCTACACCTTC. The encoded protein is CASSIDRNNYGYTF. The V call is TRBV19, the J call TRBJ1-2, with D uncertain. Germline V CDR1 and CDR2: LNHDA, SQIVND (reference sequence). The CDR3 contains 14 residues. Trimming took off 0 bases at V and 2 bases at J, with 7 bases between the two ends.

This clonotype has just a few counts. Sequence at one end of the junction differs from germline and may be a read error. This sequence joins TRBV13 and TRBJ2-3, with TRBD2 matching 9 bases. Germline CDR1 PRHDT, CDR2 FYEKMQ (reference sequence). The CDR3 totals 18 residues. This CDR3 is CGSSDSVLAGATTDTQYF. CDR3 nucleotide sequence: TGTGGCAGCAGCGATAGTGTACTAGCGGGCGCAACGACAGATACGCAGTATTTT.

This clonotype was observed many times. The chain links TRBV2 to TRBJ2-1, with TRBD2 matching 11 bases. There are 18 residues in the CDR3. With V trimmed by 2 bases and J by 4 bases, 10 bases remained unmatched. Germline V gene sequence: CDR1 SNHLY, CDR2 FYNNEI. The CDR3 DNA reads TGTGCCAGCAGTGAATTAGTTGGGACTAGCGGTAATTACAATGAGCAGTTCTTC. Protein product: CASSELVGTSGNYNEQFF.

This clonotype was recorded at least ten times. The J gene is TRBJ1-1, the V gene TRBV27; 12 nucleotides match TRBD1. Germline-derived CDR1 and CDR2 are MNHEY and SMNVEV (reference sequence). The V gene end was trimmed by 3 bases and the J gene end by 7 bases; junction bases not matched to a gene: 3. The CDR3 is made up of 14 amino acids. This CDR3 is CASSFGDRGREAFF. CDR3 in DNA: TGTGCCAGCAGTTTTGGGGACAGGGGGCGTGAAGCTTTCTTT.

This clonotype came up many times. The gene calls are TRBV7-2 and TRBJ2-7; 15 bases match TRBD2. The CDR3 has 16 amino acids. Looked up from germline, CDR1 is SGHTA and CDR2 is FQGNSA. V shed 5 bases and J 5 bases; nucleotides not matched to a gene: 7. CDR3 sequence: CASSPGTSGRLDEQYV. The DNA for the CDR3 is TGTGCCAGCAGCCCGGGGACTAGCGGGAGGCTAGACGAGCAGTACGTC.

The chain employs TRBV2 and TRBJ2-1; no definite D call. The CDR3 covers 10 residues. Trimming took 4 bases from V and 14 from J, leaving 9 bases between them. The germline V gene has CDR1 SNHLY and CDR2 FYNNEI. The CDR3 DNA reads TGTGCCAGCAGTGCATTGAGCGAGTTCTTC. Protein: CASSALSEFF.

This clonotype has at least ten counts. The chain uses TRBV7-9 and TRBJ2-1; TRBD1 matches 8 bases. CDR3 length: 12 residues. Germline V lookup: CDR1 SEHNR, CDR2 FQNEAQ (reference sequence). After removal of 10 bases from V and 8 bases from J, the junction contained 7 bases not matched to a gene. The CDR3 bases are TGTGCCACCTCGACAGGGGTGCATGAGCAGTTCTTC. The encoded protein is CATSTGVHEQFF. The whole variable domain, filled in from reference TRBV7-9 and TRBJ2-1, reads DTGVSQNPRHKITKRGQNVTFRCDPISEHNRLYWYRQTLGQGPEFLTYFQNEAQLEKSRLLSDRFSAERPKGSFSTLEIQRTEQGDSAMYLCATSTGVHEQFFGPGTRLTVL.

This clonotype has ten or more counts. The V call is TRBV11-3, the J call TRBJ1-3; D gene unclear. Germline values: CDR1 SGHNT, CDR2 YENEEA. V was trimmed by 6 bases and J by 10 bases, leaving 10 bases between them. There are 11 residues in the CDR3. CDR3 protein: CASSSGWTIYF. As DNA, the CDR3 is TGTGCCAGCAGTTCGGGGTGGACCATATATTTT.

In this sample, this clonotype turned up many times. This chain connects TRBV3-1 to TRBJ2-7; D possibly corresponds to TRBD2 (5 bases). The CDR3 totals 17 residues. Per germline, CDR1 LGHDT and CDR2 YNNKEL (reference sequence). The V end was cut by 0 bases, the J end by 0 bases, with 15 bases between. The CDR3 loop is CASSQDRRTGSSYEQYF. In DNA, the CDR3 is TGTGCCAGCAGCCAAGATAGGAGGACCGGCAGCTCCTACGAGCAGTACTTC.

This clonotype has ten or more counts. The chain combines TRBV7-2 with TRBJ1-5; D is perhaps TRBD1 (6 bases). Germline CDR1 SGHTA, CDR2 FQGNSA. The V end was cut by 3 bases, the J end by 7 bases, with 10 bases between. The CDR3 extends over 13 amino acids. For the CDR3, the DNA is TGTGCCAGCAGCTTCCAGGGGAACCAGCCCCAGCATTTT. Translated, it gives CASSFQGNQPQHF. The whole variable domain, filled in from reference TRBV7-2 and TRBJ1-5, reads GAGVSQSPSNKVTEKGKDVELRCDPISGHTALYWYRQSLGQGLEFLIYFQGNSAPDKSGLPSDRFSAERTGGSVSTLTIQRTQQEDSAVYLCASSFQGNQPQHFGDGTRLSIL.

This chain uses TRBV5-6 with TRBJ1-6; the D is unclear. This CDR3 is 13 amino acids long. V lost 3 bases and J lost 6, with 7 bases in between. Germline V gene sequence: CDR1 SGHDT, CDR2 YYEEEE. The CDR3 coding sequence is TGTGCCAGCAGCTCACCGCTTAATTCACCCCTCCACTTT. This gives the protein CASSSPLNSPLHF. Supplemented by reference TRBV5-6 and TRBJ1-6, the full variable domain reads DAGVTQSPTHLIKTRGQQVTLRCSPKSGHDTVSWYQQALGQGPQFIFQYYEEEERQRGNFPDRFSGHQFPNYSSELNVNALLLGDSALYLCASSSPLNSPLHFGNGTRLTVT.

This clonotype has more than one count but fewer than ten. The J gene is TRBJ2-1, the V gene TRBV29-1, with TRBD2 matching over 14 bases. Per germline, CDR1 SQVTM and CDR2 ANQGSEA. The CDR3 sequence is 17 residues long. The V gene end was trimmed by 4 bases and the J gene end by 0 bases; junction bases not matched to a gene: 5. The CDR3, as DNA: TGCAGCGTTGGGGGGACTAGCGGGAGTAGCTCCTACAATGAGCAGTTCTTC. As protein: CSVGGTSGSSSYNEQFF.

This clonotype was recorded many times. V is TRBV5-1 and J is TRBJ2-2; 8 bases agree with TRBD1. The ends lost 0 bases at V and 6 bases at J; junction bases unmatched: 4. The length of the CDR3 is 15 residues. CDR1 SGHRS and CDR2 YFSETQ come from the germline V gene. This CDR3 reads CASSLGQGFAGELFF. The CDR3, as DNA: TGCGCCAGCAGCTTGGGACAGGGGTTCGCCGGGGAGCTGTTTTTT.

This clonotype was counted at least ten times. V usage is TRBV12-3 or TRBV12-4 and J usage is TRBJ1-1, with 9 bases that match TRBD1. CDR3 length: 14 amino acids. V was clipped by 8 bases and J by 4 bases; unmatched bases: 8. The CDR3 spells CASAPTGGGTEAFF. The CDR3 nucleotides read TGTGCCAGCGCCCCGACAGGGGGAGGCACTGAAGCTTTCTTT.

This clonotype was seen many times. V is TRBV5-1 and J is TRBJ2-3; D not certain. CDR1 is SGHRS and CDR2 is YFSETQ in the germline V gene. CDR3 length: 17 residues. Trimming shortened V by 2 bases and J by 6 bases, and 22 bases separated the two germline ends. Written as DNA, the CDR3 is TGCGCCAGCAGCTTTATTTCTTTAAGAGGTGTCTCCGATACGCAGTATTTT. The encoded protein is CASSFISLRGVSDTQYF.

At least ten counts were recorded for this clonotype. The V call is TRBV12-3 or TRBV12-4, the J call TRBJ2-7, with 10 positions matching TRBD2. The CDR3 loop spans 15 amino acids. After removal of 4 bases from V and 2 bases from J, the junction contained 5 bases not matched to a gene. This chain's CDR3 is CASSSLAGVTYEQYF. CDR3 nucleotides: TGTGCCAGCAGTTCCCTAGCGGGAGTAACCTACGAGCAGTACTTC.

This clonotype turned up a few times. V is TRBV5-1 and J is TRBJ2-7, with 7 bases matching TRBD2. Germline trimming cut 0 bases from V and 5 bases from J; bases unmatched to any gene: 2. Per germline, CDR1 SGHRS and CDR2 YFSETQ. This CDR3 region has 13 residues. The CDR3 spells CASSLEGTNEQYV. For the CDR3, the DNA is TGCGCCAGCAGCTTGGAGGGGACTAACGAGCAGTACGTC.

The chain is built from TRBV12-3 or TRBV12-4 and TRBJ2-1; 7 positions match TRBD2. The CDR3 is made up of 15 amino acids. J lost 2 bases, V lost 10 bases, and 11 bases had no gene match. CDR3 protein: CATRGAGRPYNEQFF. For the CDR3, the DNA is TGTGCCACCCGGGGAGCGGGAAGACCCTACAATGAGCAGTTCTTC.